A single count supports the clone carrying this TCR beta chain. Its antigen is unknown. It was with 60 Vbeta and 13 Jbeta primers that the PCR ran. Using immunoSEQ multiplex PCR, the repertoire was profiled, and TCRdb retains in-frame clones only, with some absent. The sample yields 140,000 to 150,000 clones, nearly 85% seen once. Unrecorded immune exposures were likely, despite nominal health at sampling. The entry originates in a study of cytomegalovirus exposure and HLA in healthy donors. About the study: Around 80 million unique TCR sequences came from HLA-typed donors in an early release.

Study conclusions and caveats: Among TCR beta chains of equal frequency, HLA-associated ones were more clonally expanded in a later analysis.

The germline CDR1 and CDR2 sequences are MRHNA and SNTAGT. The CDR3 contains 16 residues. The V gene lost 6 bases and the J gene lost 3 bases, with 18 bases spanning the gap. This receptor was identified in a male donor in good health and CMV-seronegative. The chain employs TRBV6-4 and TRBJ1-5; tentative D call: TRBD1 (5 bases). Sequenced input: PBMCs. CDR3 bases: TGTGCCAGCAGCACCCCTATGGACAACCACAATCAGCCCCAGCATTTT. This sequence encodes CASSTPMDNHNQPQHF.